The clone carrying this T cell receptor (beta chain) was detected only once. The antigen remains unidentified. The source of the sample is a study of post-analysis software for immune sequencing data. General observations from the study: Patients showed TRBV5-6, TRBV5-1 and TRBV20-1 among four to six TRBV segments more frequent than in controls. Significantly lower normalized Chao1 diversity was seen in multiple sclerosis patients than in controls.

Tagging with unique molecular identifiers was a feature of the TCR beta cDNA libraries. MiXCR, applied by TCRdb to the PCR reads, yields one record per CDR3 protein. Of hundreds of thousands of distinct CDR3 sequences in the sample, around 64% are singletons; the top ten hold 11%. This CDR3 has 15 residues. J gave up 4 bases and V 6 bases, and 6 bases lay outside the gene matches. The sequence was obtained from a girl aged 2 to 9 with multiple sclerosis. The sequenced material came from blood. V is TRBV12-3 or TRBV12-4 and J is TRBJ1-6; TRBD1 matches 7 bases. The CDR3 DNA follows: TGTGCCAGCAGCTCCCAGGGGGTTTATAATTCACCCCTCCACTTT. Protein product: CASSSQGVYNSPLHF.